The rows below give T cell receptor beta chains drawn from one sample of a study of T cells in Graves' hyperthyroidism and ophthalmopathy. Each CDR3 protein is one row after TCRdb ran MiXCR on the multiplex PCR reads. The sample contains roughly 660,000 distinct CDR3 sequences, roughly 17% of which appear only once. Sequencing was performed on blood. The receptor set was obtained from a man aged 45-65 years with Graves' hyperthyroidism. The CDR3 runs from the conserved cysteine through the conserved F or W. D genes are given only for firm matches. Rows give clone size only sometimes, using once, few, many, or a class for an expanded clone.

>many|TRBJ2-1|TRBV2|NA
CASSGLLSALSSYNEQFF
TGTGCCAGCAGCGGACTCCTTAGCGCCCTGAGCTCCTACAATGAGCAGTTCTTC
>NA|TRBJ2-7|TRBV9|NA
CASSAYPGTPYEQYF
TGTGCCAGCAGCGCGTACCCCGGGACTCCTTACGAGCAGTACTTC
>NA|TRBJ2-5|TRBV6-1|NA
CASIPRRGPRETQYF
TGTGCCAGCATTCCCAGACGCGGCCCGCGGGAGACCCAGTACTTC
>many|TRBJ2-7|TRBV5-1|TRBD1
CASQLDRGSDEQYF
TGCGCCAGCCAACTGGACAGGGGGTCGGACGAGCAGTACTTC
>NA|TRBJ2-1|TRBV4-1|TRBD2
CASSQPSGTYNEQFF
TGCGCCAGCAGCCAACCTAGCGGGACCTACAATGAGCAGTTCTTC
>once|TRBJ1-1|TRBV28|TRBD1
CASIQGGLDTEAFF
TGTGCCAGCATCCAAGGGGGCCTTGACACTGAAGCTTTCTTT
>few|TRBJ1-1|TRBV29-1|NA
CSAPEFSDTEAFF
TGCAGCGCCCCGGAGTTTTCGGACACTGAAGCTTTCTTT
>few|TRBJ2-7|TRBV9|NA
CASFGYEQYF
TGTGCCAGCTTCGGGTACGAGCAGTACTTC
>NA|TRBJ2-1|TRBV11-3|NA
CASSLDQTEQFF
TGTGCCAGCAGCTTAGATCAGACTGAGCAGTTCTTC
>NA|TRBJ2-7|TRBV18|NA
CASSLGAPRYEQYF
TGTGCCAGCTCACTAGGAGCTCCCCGCTACGAGCAGTACTTC
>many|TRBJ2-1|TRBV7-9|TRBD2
CALRGAGGYNEQFF
TGTGCCCTCCGGGGCGCGGGAGGTTACAATGAGCAGTTCTTC
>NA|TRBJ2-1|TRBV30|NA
CAWSAALNNEQFF
TGTGCCTGGAGTGCCGCCCTAAACAATGAGCAGTTCTTC
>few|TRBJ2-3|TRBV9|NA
CASSPTGGASTDTQYF
TGTGCCAGCAGCCCCACGGGCGGGGCTAGCACAGATACGCAGTATTTT
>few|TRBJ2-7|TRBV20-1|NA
CSARTSRSYEQYF
TGCAGTGCTCGAACTAGCCGATCCTACGAGCAGTACTTC
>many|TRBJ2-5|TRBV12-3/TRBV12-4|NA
CASSLTYQETQYF
TGTGCCAGCAGCTTAACGTACCAAGAGACCCAGTACTTC
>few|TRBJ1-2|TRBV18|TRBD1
CASSPEGQNYGYTF
TGTGCCAGCTCACCAGAGGGACAGAACTATGGCTACACCTTC
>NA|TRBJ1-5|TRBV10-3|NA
CASSYGAYQPQHF
TGTGCCAGCAGTTACGGTGCGTACCAGCCCCAGCATTTT
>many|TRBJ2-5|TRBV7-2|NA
CASSLAKTQYF
TGTGCCAGCAGCTTAGCGAAGACCCAGTACTTC
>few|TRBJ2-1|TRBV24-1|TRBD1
CATSTSGQGYNEQFF
TGTGCCACCAGTACCTCGGGACAGGGGTACAATGAGCAGTTCTTC
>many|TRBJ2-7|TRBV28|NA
CASEGTDIYEQYF
TGTGCCAGTGAAGGGACGGATATCTACGAGCAGTACTTC
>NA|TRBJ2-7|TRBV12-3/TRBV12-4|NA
CASSPPGVGEQYF
TGTGCCAGCAGTCCCCCCGGCGTGGGAGAGCAGTACTTC
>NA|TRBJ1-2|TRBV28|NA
CASSLSGYYGYTF
TGTGCCAGCAGTTTATCGGGTTATTATGGCTACACCTTC
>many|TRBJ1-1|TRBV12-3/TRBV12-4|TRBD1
CASSLGTGVYEAFF
TGTGCCAGCAGTTTAGGGACAGGGGTCTATGAAGCTTTCTTT
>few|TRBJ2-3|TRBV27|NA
CASNSAGLPPYTQYF
TGTGCCAGCAACTCTGCCGGACTTCCGCCATATACGCAGTATTTT
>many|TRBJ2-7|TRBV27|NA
CASSPLPGYGSYEQYF
TGTGCCAGCAGCCCTCTCCCGGGGTACGGTTCCTACGAGCAGTACTTC
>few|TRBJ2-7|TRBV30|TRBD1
CAWSVNRGWEQYF
TGTGCCTGGAGTGTAAACAGGGGATGGGAGCAGTACTTC
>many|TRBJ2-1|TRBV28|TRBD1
CASSEGQEAYNEQFF
TGTGCCAGCAGCGAGGGACAGGAGGCCTACAATGAGCAGTTCTTC
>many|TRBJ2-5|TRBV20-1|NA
CSARAPVASVGETQYF
TGCAGTGCTAGAGCCCCCGTAGCCTCGGTAGGGGAGACCCAGTACTTC
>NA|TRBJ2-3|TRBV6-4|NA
CASRYRSSSTDTQYF
TGTGCCAGCCGCTACAGGTCCTCTAGCACAGATACGCAGTATTTT
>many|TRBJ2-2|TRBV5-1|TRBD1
CASRRTGLTGELFF
TGCGCCAGCCGAAGGACAGGGCTGACCGGGGAGCTGTTTTTT
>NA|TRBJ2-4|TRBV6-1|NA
CASSSHSHIQYF
TGTGCCAGCAGCTCCCATAGCCACATTCAGTACTTC
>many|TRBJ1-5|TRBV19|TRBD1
CASSINRGRGNQPQHF
TGTGCCAGTAGTATAAACCGTGGCAGGGGGAATCAGCCCCAGCATTTT
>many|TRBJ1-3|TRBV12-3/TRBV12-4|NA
CASSDLRDAGNTIYF
TGTGCCAGCAGCGACCTCCGGGACGCCGGTAACACCATATATTTT
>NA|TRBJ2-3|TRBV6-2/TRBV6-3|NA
CASSYPNFDTQYF
TGTGCCAGCAGTTACCCTAACTTCGATACGCAGTATTTT
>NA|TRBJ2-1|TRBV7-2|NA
CASSLGFFDEQFF
TGTGCCAGCAGCTTGGGCTTCTTCGATGAGCAGTTCTTC
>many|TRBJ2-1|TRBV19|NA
CASSIGRGLNNEQFF
TGTGCCAGTAGTATTGGGCGGGGGCTCAACAATGAGCAGTTCTTC
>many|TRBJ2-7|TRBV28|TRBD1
CASSSYRQGYEQYF
TGTGCCAGCAGTTCTTACCGACAGGGCTACGAGCAGTACTTC
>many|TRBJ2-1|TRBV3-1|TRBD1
CASSQRDRVNNEQFF
TGTGCCAGCAGCCAAAGGGACAGGGTAAACAATGAGCAGTTCTTC
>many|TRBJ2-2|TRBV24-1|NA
CATSDLERNTGELFF
TGTGCCACCAGTGATTTGGAGCGGAACACCGGGGAGCTGTTTTTT
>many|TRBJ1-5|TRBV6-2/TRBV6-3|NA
CASSYGGTGHQPQHF
TGTGCCAGCAGTTACGGGGGAACCGGGCATCAGCCCCAGCATTTT
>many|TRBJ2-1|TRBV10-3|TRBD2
CAISESSGRDNEQFF
TGTGCCATCAGTGAGTCCTCAGGGAGGGACAATGAGCAGTTCTTC
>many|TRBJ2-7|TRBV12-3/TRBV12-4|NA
CASSFPFGEQYF
TGTGCCAGCAGTTTTCCCTTTGGAGAGCAGTACTTC
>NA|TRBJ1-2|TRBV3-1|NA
CASSPRLGLSPVYTF
TGTGCCAGCAGCCCCCGATTAGGGTTAAGCCCCGTCTACACCTTC
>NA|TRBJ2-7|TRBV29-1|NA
CSVVGDYEYEQYF
TGCAGCGTTGTGGGAGACTATGAATACGAGCAGTACTTC
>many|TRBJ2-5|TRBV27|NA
CASRPLGGGGQETQYF
TGTGCCAGCAGACCTCTGGGCGGAGGGGGGCAAGAGACCCAGTACTTC
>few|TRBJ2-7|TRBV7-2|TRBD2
CASSFTSGGASYEQYF
TGTGCCAGCAGCTTTACTAGCGGGGGGGCCTCCTACGAGCAGTACTTC
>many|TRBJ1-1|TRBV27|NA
CASRVLGINSMNTEAFF
TGTGCCAGCAGGGTCTTGGGCATTAACTCCATGAACACTGAAGCTTTCTTT
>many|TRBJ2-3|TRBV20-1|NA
CSAREPGRTDTQYF
TGCAGTGCTAGAGAACCAGGCCGCACAGATACGCAGTATTTT
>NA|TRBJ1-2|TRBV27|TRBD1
CASSSLGTGGPNYGYTF
TGTGCCAGCAGTTCCCTTGGGACAGGGGGTCCTAACTATGGCTACACCTTC
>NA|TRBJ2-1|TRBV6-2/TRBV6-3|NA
CASSYYAEGRFYNEQFF
TGTGCCAGCAGTTACTATGCTGAGGGAAGGTTTTACAATGAGCAGTTCTTC